Listed below are T cell receptor beta chains from one sample, sequenced in a study of T-cell reconstitution after alpha-beta-depleted transplantation in children. TCRdb redid the calling of the PCR reads with MiXCR, one entry per CDR3 protein. The repertoire has a few hundred thousand distinct CDR3 sequences, over 10% of them found once; the top ten carry around 2%. The source was PBMCs, mostly from graft donor cells, collected 360 days after TCRalphabeta/CD19-depleted stem cell transplant. The receptors here all came from a male patient younger than 18 who had a stem cell transplant for acute myeloid leukemia, so the T cells may come from the graft donor. CDR3s include the opening cysteine and the closing phenylalanine or tryptophan. Each record gives: J gene, D gene, clone size, V gene, CDR3 length, CDR3 protein, CDR3 DNA. The D gene is left open where the match is weak. A clone size is listed for some rows: how often the clone was seen (once, few, many), or a class if it is expanded.

TRBJ2-1	TRBD2	NA	TRBV10-3	15	CAISESAGGRSEQFF	TGTGCCATCAGTGAGTCAGCGGGAGGGCGCAGTGAGCAGTTCTTC
TRBJ2-7	TRBD2	NA	TRBV7-8	13	CASTGLAAYEQYF	TGTGCCAGCACGGGACTAGCGGCCTACGAGCAGTACTTC
TRBJ2-7	TRBD2	NA	TRBV5-1	16	CASSPGLAGLSYEQYF	TGCGCCAGCAGCCCTGGACTAGCGGGCCTTTCCTACGAGCAGTACTTC
TRBJ1-3	TRBD1	few	TRBV11-2	17	CASSIEMGQGVRNTIYF	TGTGCCAGCAGCATAGAGATGGGGCAGGGGGTACGGAACACCATATATTTT
TRBJ2-5	TRBD1	NA	TRBV4-3	18	CASSQTTQQTGGGETQYF	TGCGCCAGCAGCCAGACCACACAACAGACAGGGGGGGGAGAGACCCAGTACTTC
TRBJ2-1	TRBD2	NA	TRBV11-2	19	CASSLGRWASGVANNEQFF	TGTGCCAGCAGCTTAGGTCGGTGGGCTAGCGGGGTGGCAAACAATGAGCAGTTCTTC
TRBJ1-1	NA	NA	TRBV20-1	13	CSARLWGNAEAFF	TGCAGTGCTAGGCTATGGGGGAATGCTGAAGCTTTCTTT
TRBJ2-1	NA	NA	TRBV7-2	15	CASVVGGQGGNEQFF	TGTGCCAGCGTGGTCGGCGGGCAGGGGGGGAATGAGCAGTTCTTC
TRBJ2-1	TRBD2	NA	TRBV20-1	16	CSATKLAGPSYNEQFF	TGCAGTGCAACCAAATTAGCGGGACCCTCCTACAATGAGCAGTTCTTC
TRBJ2-2	NA	few	TRBV11-2	16	CASSLESSANTGELFF	TGTGCCAGCAGCTTAGAATCTAGCGCGAACACCGGGGAGCTGTTTTTT
TRBJ2-1	NA	NA	TRBV12-3/TRBV12-4	15	CASSVGRTPYNEQFF	TGTGCCAGCAGCGTCGGACGGACGCCATACAATGAGCAGTTCTTC
TRBJ2-3	NA	NA	TRBV6-5	15	CASSYKGPSTDTQYF	TGTGCCAGCAGCTACAAAGGTCCCAGCACAGATACGCAGTATTTT
TRBJ2-3	TRBD2	few	TRBV5-4	16	CASSSPTGGLTDTQYF	TGTGCCAGCAGCTCCCCAACGGGAGGACTCACAGATACGCAGTATTTT
TRBJ2-7	TRBD2	NA	TRBV7-8	16	CASSLETSGRTYEQYF	TGTGCCAGCAGCTTAGAGACTAGCGGGAGGACCTACGAGCAGTACTTC
TRBJ1-2	NA	few	TRBV6-5	13	CASSRGEDYGYTF	TGTGCCAGCAGTCGTGGGGAAGACTATGGCTACACCTTC
TRBJ2-1	NA	NA	TRBV23-1	14	CASSAGISYNEQFF	TGCGCCAGCAGCGCAGGGATCTCCTACAATGAGCAGTTCTTC
TRBJ2-7	TRBD1	many	TRBV20-1	15	CSAPDRGHSSYEQYF	TGCAGTGCCCCGGACAGGGGACATAGCTCCTACGAGCAGTACTTC
TRBJ2-1	NA	NA	TRBV6-5	19	CASSYWLHPGRETVNEQFF	TGTGCCAGCAGTTACTGGCTACACCCGGGTCGGGAGACAGTCAATGAGCAGTTCTTC
TRBJ2-4	NA	NA	TRBV5-4	15	CASTKGRSDPNIQYF	TGTGCCAGCACAAAAGGAAGAAGCGATCCTAACATTCAGTACTTC
TRBJ1-1	NA	NA	TRBV19	15	CASTTHEIMNTEAFF	TGTGCCAGCACAACACACGAAATCATGAACACTGAAGCTTTCTTT
TRBJ2-2	NA	few	TRBV12-3/TRBV12-4	13	CASYRGKVGELFF	TGTGCCAGCTACCGGGGCAAAGTCGGGGAGCTGTTTTTT
TRBJ2-5	TRBD2	NA	TRBV5-1	16	CASSPPLAGGQETQYF	TGCGCCAGCAGCCCCCCCCTAGCGGGAGGTCAAGAGACCCAGTACTTC
TRBJ1-4	NA	NA	TRBV12-3/TRBV12-4	15	CASSSSRGSSEKLFF	TGTGCCAGCAGTTCGTCTCGGGGATCTAGTGAAAAACTGTTTTTT
TRBJ2-7	NA	many	TRBV29-1	14	CSVEVGLRGYEQYF	TGCAGCGTTGAAGTAGGACTACGCGGGTACGAGCAGTACTTC
TRBJ2-7	NA	few	TRBV2	12	CASQLLGYEQYF	TGTGCCAGCCAACTACTCGGGTACGAGCAGTACTTC
TRBJ1-6	NA	few	TRBV25-1	15	CASSGGGGPNSPLHF	TGTGCCAGCAGTGGGGGCGGGGGGCCTAATTCACCCCTCCACTTT